These 3 T cell receptor beta chains share one sample of origin, sequenced in a study of cytomegalovirus exposure and HLA in healthy donors. The method was immunoSEQ multiplex PCR; TCRdb's version includes in-frame clones alone and lacks a portion of them. The table records fewer than 200,000 clones, about 80% of them present only once. Specimen: PBMCs. The receptors derive from a woman between 18 and 29 years old in good health and CMV-seropositive.

The gene calls are TRBV4-3 and TRBJ2-1; a possible D gene is TRBD2 (5 bases). The germline V and J ends were trimmed by 1 base and 6 bases, with 10 bases remaining between them. This CDR3 has 14 amino acids. The germline CDR1 and CDR2 sequences are LGHNA and YSLEER. The chain's CDR3 is CASSQGGSPNEQFF. The CDR3 nucleotides read TGCGCCAGCAGCCAAGGCGGGTCACCCAATGAGCAGTTCTTC.

J is TRBJ1-5 and V is TRBV2; D is possibly TRBD1 (5 bases). Trimming left V 3 bases short and J 6 bases short, with 12 bases between. The CDR3 is 14 residues long. Germline V gene lookup returns CDR1 SNHLY and CDR2 FYNNEI. Written as DNA, the CDR3 is TGTGCCAGCAGTGACCAGGGTTTCGGTCAGCCCCAGCATTTT. Its protein is CASSDQGFGQPQHF.

The chain recombines TRBV15 with TRBJ1-2; a weak D match, TRBD1 (6 bases). The germline V gene has CDR1 LNHNV and CDR2 YYDKDF (reference sequence). Trimming shortened V by 1 base and J by 7 bases, and 13 bases separated the two germline ends. CDR3 size: 14 residues. Here the CDR3 DNA reads TGTGCCACCAGCAGAGTAATCAGGGGAAGTGGCTACACCTTC. Translating gives CATSRVIRGSGYTF.